This T cell receptor beta chain was documented in a study of beta chain features in type 1 diabetes listed by TCRdb under 2018. At the level of the whole study: Mean age, gender distribution, total cell number and subset yield did not differ between patients and healthy donors. Whereas all 28 donors provided naive and central memory subsets, regulatory and stem cell-like memory subsets were isolated from just 8 patients and about 8 healthy donors. A total of approximately 100,000,000 sorted cells were examined across all samples, and the number of cells per subset was strongly correlated with RNA yield. In the study, TCRB repertoires of sorted circulating CD4+ T cell subsets from recently diagnosed type 1 diabetes patients were compared with those of matched healthy donors.

Each donor gave one peripheral blood draw, roughly 110 mL on average, collected into heparinised tubes. A BD FACSAria II was used to sort naive, central memory, regulatory and stem cell-like memory CD4+ T cells with a panel that included CD45RO, CCR7, CD25, CD127, CD95 and CD27. Purity was above 95% for every sorted population. PBMCs were isolated right away by Lymphoprep density gradient centrifugation and were stained directly, without culture. So that batch effects would be minimized, each experiment stained and sorted samples in pairs, pairing one healthy donor with one patient. The junction shows trimming of 9 bases on V and 6 bases on J, plus 14 bases between the germline ends. From its cysteine to its phenylalanine, the CDR3 spans 13 amino acids. Only CDR3 DNA is held: 39 bases, read in frame from base 1. The germline V gene sets CDR1 to MNHNS and CDR2 to SASEGT. Findings and caveats that apply to the study as a whole: Type 1 diabetes patients showed a moderate but significant shortening of TCRB CDR3 length in all four CD4+ subsets. Fewer insertions and more nucleotide deletions at VDJ recombination sites were observed in patients with type 1 diabetes, implying thymic rearrangement abnormalities. Shorter templates might be favored by PCR, yet because patient and control samples were amplified and corrected together, any such skew would affect both groups equally. Only small numbers of individuals were included in the HLA sub-analyses, which left unresolved whether HLA type had any influence on TCRB rearrangement. Naive, central memory and regulatory TCRB repertoires appeared to be more alike among patients than among healthy donors. Because cDNA was sequenced instead of genomic DNA, highly expressing activated cells could be over-represented, though the groups showed no difference in activation or CD3 levels.

The entire amount of isolated RNA was reverse transcribed using the High Capacity cDNA Reverse Transcription Kit, so the sequenced TCRB transcripts were expressed ones. Deep immunoSEQ sequencing was applied to naive, central memory and regulatory T cell samples, giving an average of about 3.8 million total reads per sample. After sorted cells were lysed in RLT buffer, RNA was extracted with DNase-treated RNeasy Micro or Mini kits, with the choice depending on cell number. To prevent cross-contamination, every cell subset was processed on its own, while patient and healthy donor samples were processed together. The immunoSEQ multiplex PCR was used to amplify TCRB sequences from cDNA, yielding 87-bp fragments that span the CDR3 region. Amplicons were sequenced on the Illumina HiSeq platform. In the original analysis: PCR bias was computationally corrected using synthetic template baselines, reads within Hamming distance 2 were collapsed, and singletons that could not be merged were discarded. Reads were aligned against IMGT to assign V, D and J genes, CDR3 length and insertions or deletions at six rearrangement sites. Within each subset, clonotype counts were normalized to sorted cell number, after which true diversity and Gini coefficients were computed with the tcR R package. Repertoire sharing was quantified using the overlap coefficient calculated on TCRB nucleotide sequences. As stored in TCRdb, this immuneACCESS dataset retains in-frame rearrangements with V and J assigned. A fraction of the clones does not appear; measured against another copy, unresolved V genes explain less than half of the discrepancy, and the remainder lacks a known reason. The V and J calls and clone size are taken from that table; D and trimming were inferred from the DNA. Counted in this sample were almost 350,000 clones; 7.5% to 9% of them appeared once. Less than 0.45% of the sample is in the top ten clones.

This clone has a handful of counts. The target of this receptor is not known. Base-call qualities are not available, and no considerably larger clone is one nucleotide away. The sample was central memory CD4+ T cells from blood. This clonotype originated in a woman aged 18-29 years in good health. The chain was built from TRBV6-1 and TRBJ2-2; possibly the D gene is TRBD1, per 5 matching bases. The DNA reads TGTGCCAGTACAGGTACCATTGCCGGGGAGCTGTTTTTT. Translated, this gives CASTGTIAGELFF.